The 9 T cell receptor beta chains reported below all come from one sample, sequenced in a study of blood T cell repertoires in COVID-19. The protocol was immunoSEQ multiplex PCR, while the TCRdb copy is restricted to in-frame clones and leaves out a portion. This sample has roughly 160,000 clones, with 65% to 90% found just once. The sample comprised peripheral blood. All receptors derive from a man between 60 and 75 years old with acute or convalescent COVID-19.

The rearrangement links TRBV9 to TRBJ2-3; TRBD2 aligns across 10 bases. The CDR3 is made up of 14 amino acids. CDR1 SGDLS and CDR2 YYNGEE come from the germline V gene. V was pared by 3 bases and J by 5 bases, with 3 bases of the junction left unmatched. The CDR3 loop is CASSDSSGGDTQYF. CDR3 nucleotide sequence: TGTGCCAGCAGCGACTCTAGCGGGGGAGATACGCAGTATTTT.

V usage is TRBV2 and J usage is TRBJ1-4; D unclear. With 2 bases removed from V and 3 bases from J, the gap between germline ends came to 7 bases. Germline CDR1 SNHLY, CDR2 FYNNEI. The CDR3 covers 14 residues. CDR3 amino acids: CASSEHSPNEKLFF. CDR3 DNA: TGTGCCAGCAGTGAACACAGCCCTAATGAAAAACTGTTTTTT.

The V and J genes are TRBV4-1 and TRBJ2-2; D not certain. The CDR3 is 15 amino acids. Between the trimmed V and J ends, which lost 3 bases and 0 bases, there was a span of 8 bases. CDR1 MGHRA and CDR2 YSYEKL come from the germline V gene. The CDR3 region has the DNA TGCGCCAGCAGCCAGGCGACTCCGAACACCGGGGAGCTGTTTTTT. Protein sequence: CASSQATPNTGELFF.

This chain links TRBV29-1 with TRBJ2-5; perhaps TRBD1 as D (5 bases). The CDR3 totals 14 residues. The germline V gene encodes CDR1 SQVTM and CDR2 ANQGSEA. V lost 7 bases and J lost 5, with 20 bases in between. CDR3 DNA: TGCAGCGCCCTCCCCGGCGCAGCAGGGGAGACCCAGTACTTC. This gives the protein CSALPGAAGETQYF.

This chain links TRBV2 with TRBJ2-7; 12 nucleotides line up with TRBD2. The trim removed 6 bases at V and 6 bases at J, leaving 6 bases unmatched. CDR3 length equals 14 residues. CDR1 and CDR2 (germline): SNHLY, FYNNEI. CDR3 sequence (DNA): TGTGCCAGCAGCCGGGGGACTAGCGGGTTCGAGCAGTACTTC. Its protein is CASSRGTSGFEQYF.

The chain's CDR3 is CATSDNRRNTGELFF. The CDR3 nucleotides are TGTGCCACCAGTGATAACAGGAGAAACACCGGGGAGCTGTTTTTT. The chain has TRBV24-1 and TRBJ2-2, with D possibly TRBD1 on 5 matching bases. The CDR3 has 15 amino acids. V was shortened by 3 bases and J by 2 bases, with 9 bases between the two germline ends. In germline, CDR1 is KGHDR, CDR2 SFDVKD.

The chain is built from TRBV6-5 and TRBJ1-5; TRBD1 might be the D (5 bases). Germline V gene data show CDR1 as MNHEY and CDR2 as SVGAGI. V lost 5 bases, J lost 0 bases, and 11 bases lay in between. The CDR3 is 15 residues long. This CDR3 is CASSPQGNSNQPQHF. The CDR3 nucleotides are TGTGCCAGCAGTCCCCAGGGAAATAGCAATCAGCCCCAGCATTTT.

This rearrangement joins TRBV28 to TRBJ1-1, with 7 bases identical to TRBD1. The CDR3 is 13 amino acids. Trimming at V came to 4 bases and at J to 7 bases, leaving 6 bases not matched to a gene. The germline V gene encodes CDR1 MDHEN and CDR2 SYDVKM. In DNA form, the CDR3 reads TGTGCCAGCAGTTACCCCAGGGGGGATGAAGCTTTCTTT. This sequence encodes CASSYPRGDEAFF.

The chain is built from TRBV5-1 and TRBJ2-5; 7 positions agree with TRBD2. Germline assignment: CDR1 SGHRS and CDR2 YFSETQ. CDR3 length equals 14 residues. J was trimmed by 1 base and V by 0 bases; bases with no gene match: 0. In nucleotides, the CDR3 is TGCGCCAGCAGCTTGGGACTAGCCCAAGAGACCCAGTACTTC. Translated, it gives CASSLGLAQETQYF.